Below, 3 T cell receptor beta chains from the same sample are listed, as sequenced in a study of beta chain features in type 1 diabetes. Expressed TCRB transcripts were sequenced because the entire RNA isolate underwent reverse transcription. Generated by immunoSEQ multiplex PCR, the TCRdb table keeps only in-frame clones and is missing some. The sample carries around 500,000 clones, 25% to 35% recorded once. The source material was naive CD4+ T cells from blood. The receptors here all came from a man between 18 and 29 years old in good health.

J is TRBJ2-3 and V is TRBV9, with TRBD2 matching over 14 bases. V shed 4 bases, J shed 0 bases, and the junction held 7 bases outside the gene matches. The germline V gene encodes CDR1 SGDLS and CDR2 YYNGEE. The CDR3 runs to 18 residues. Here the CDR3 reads CASSPGTSGSLSTDTQYF. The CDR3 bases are TGTGCCAGCAGCCCGGGGACTAGCGGGAGTCTTAGCACAGATACGCAGTATTTT.

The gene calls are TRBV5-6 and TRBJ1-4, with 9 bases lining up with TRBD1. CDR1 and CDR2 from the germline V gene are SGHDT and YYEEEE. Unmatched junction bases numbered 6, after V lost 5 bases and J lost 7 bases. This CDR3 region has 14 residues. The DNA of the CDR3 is TGTGCCAGCAGGCGGACAGGGGATGTTGAAAAACTGTTTTTT. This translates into CASRRTGDVEKLFF.

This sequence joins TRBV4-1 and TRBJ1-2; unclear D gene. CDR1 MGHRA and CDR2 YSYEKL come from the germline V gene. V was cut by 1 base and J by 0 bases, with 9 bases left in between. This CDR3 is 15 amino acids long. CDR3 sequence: CASSQGISANYGYTF. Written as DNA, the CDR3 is TGCGCCAGCAGCCAAGGGATTTCGGCTAACTATGGCTACACCTTC.